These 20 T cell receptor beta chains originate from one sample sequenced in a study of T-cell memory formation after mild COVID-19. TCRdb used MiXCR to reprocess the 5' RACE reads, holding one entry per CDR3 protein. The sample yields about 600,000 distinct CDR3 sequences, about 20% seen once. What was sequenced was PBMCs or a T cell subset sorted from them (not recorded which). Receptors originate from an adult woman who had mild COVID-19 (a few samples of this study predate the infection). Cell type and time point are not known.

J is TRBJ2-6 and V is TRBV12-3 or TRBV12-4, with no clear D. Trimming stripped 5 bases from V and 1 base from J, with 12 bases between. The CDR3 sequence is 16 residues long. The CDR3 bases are TGTGCCAGCAGTCCCCCCTCCCCATCTGGGGCCAACGTCCTGACTTTC. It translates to CASSPPSPSGANVLTF.

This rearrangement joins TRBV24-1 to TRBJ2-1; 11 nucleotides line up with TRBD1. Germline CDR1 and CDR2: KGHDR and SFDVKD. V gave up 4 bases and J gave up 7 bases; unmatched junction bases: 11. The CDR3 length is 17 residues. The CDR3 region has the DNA TGTGCCACCAGTGACCCCCGGACAGGGGGCTGGGGGAATGAGCAGTTCTTC. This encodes CATSDPRTGGWGNEQFF.

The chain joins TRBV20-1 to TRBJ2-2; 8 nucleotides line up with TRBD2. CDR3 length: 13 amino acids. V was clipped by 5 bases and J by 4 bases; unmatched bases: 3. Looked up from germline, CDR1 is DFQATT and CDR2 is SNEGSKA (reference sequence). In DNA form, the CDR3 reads TGCAGTGCTCAGCGGGAGCTCACCGGGGAGCTGTTTTTT. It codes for CSAQRELTGELFF.

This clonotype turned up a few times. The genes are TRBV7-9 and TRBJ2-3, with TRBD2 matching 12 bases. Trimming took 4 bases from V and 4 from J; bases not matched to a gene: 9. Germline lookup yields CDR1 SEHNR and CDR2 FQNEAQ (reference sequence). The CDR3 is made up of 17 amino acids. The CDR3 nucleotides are TGTGCCAGCAGCTACACCCAGCCTAGCGGGGGGGCAGATACGCAGTATTTT. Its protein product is CASSYTQPSGGADTQYF.

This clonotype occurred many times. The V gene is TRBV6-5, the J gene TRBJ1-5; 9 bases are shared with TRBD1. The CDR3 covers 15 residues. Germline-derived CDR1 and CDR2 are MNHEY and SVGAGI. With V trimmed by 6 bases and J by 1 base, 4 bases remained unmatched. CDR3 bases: TGTGCCAGCAGCCCCGACAGGGGGAGCAATCAGCCCCAGCATTTT. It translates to CASSPDRGSNQPQHF.

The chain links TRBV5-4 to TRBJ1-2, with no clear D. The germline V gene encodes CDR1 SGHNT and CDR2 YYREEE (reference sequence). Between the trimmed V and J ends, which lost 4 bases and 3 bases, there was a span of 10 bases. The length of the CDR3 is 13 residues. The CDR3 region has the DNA TGTGCCAGCAGCAACCCGTCGGACTATGGCTACACCTTC. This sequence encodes CASSNPSDYGYTF.

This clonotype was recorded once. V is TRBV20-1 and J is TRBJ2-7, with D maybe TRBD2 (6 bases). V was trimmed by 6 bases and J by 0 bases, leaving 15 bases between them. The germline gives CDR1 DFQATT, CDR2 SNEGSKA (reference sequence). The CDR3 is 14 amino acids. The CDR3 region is CSALPRDFSYEQYF. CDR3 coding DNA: TGCAGTGCCTTGCCCCGGGACTTCTCCTACGAGCAGTACTTC.

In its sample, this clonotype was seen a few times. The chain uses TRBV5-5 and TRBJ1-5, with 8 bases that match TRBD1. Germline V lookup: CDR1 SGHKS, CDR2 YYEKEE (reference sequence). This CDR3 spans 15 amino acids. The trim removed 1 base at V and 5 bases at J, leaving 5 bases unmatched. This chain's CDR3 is CASSLTGGEYQPQHF. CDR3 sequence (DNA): TGTGCCAGCAGCTTGACAGGGGGTGAATATCAGCCCCAGCATTTT.

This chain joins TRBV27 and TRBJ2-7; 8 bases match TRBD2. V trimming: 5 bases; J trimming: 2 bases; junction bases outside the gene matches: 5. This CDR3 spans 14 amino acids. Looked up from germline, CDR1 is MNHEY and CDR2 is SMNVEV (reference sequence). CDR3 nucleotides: TGTGCCAGCAGTGGGACTAGTTGGGCCTACGAGCAGTACTTC. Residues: CASSGTSWAYEQYF.

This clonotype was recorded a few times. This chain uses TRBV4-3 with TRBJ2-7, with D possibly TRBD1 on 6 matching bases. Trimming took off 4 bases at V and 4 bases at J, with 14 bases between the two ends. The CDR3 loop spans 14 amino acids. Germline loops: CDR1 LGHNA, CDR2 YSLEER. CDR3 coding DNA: TGCGCCAGCAGCCCGGGGACACCAGATTACGAGCAGTACTTC. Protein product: CASSPGTPDYEQYF.

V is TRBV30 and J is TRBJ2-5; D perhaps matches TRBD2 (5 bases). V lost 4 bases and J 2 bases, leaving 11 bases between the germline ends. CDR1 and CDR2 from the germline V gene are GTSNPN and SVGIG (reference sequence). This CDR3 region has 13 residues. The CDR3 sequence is CAWMKRHQETQYF. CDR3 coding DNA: TGTGCCTGGATGAAGCGGCATCAAGAGACCCAGTACTTC.

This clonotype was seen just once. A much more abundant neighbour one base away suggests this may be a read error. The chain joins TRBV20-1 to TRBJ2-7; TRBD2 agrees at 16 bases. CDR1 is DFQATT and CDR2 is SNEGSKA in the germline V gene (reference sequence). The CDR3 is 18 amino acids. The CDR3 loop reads CSARTPGTSGRAPYGQYF. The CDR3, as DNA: TGCAGTGCTAGAACCCCCGGGACTAGCGGGAGGGCCCCCTACGGGCAGTACTTC.

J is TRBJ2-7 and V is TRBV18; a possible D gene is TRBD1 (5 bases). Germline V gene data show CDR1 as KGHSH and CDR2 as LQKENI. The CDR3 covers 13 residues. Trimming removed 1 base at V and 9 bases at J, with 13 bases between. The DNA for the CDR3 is TGTGCCAGCTCACCACTCGACAGATCTGGGCAGTACTTC. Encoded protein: CASSPLDRSGQYF.

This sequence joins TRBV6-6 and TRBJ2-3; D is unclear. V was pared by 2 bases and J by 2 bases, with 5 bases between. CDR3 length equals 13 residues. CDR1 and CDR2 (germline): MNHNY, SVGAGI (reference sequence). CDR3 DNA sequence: TGTGCCAGCAGTTACCTGGACACAGATACGCAGTATTTT. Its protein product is CASSYLDTDTQYF.

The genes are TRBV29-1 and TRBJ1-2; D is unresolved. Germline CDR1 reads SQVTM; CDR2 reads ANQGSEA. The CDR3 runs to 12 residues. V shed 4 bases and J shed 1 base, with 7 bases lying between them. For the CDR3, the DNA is TGCAGCGTTGGTGACCGTAACTATGGCTACACCTTC. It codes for CSVGDRNYGYTF.

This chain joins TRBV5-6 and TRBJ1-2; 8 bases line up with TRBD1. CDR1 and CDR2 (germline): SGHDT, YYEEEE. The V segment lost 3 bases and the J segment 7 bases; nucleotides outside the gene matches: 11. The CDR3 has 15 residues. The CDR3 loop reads CASSWGQAPRSGYTF. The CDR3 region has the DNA TGTGCCAGCAGCTGGGGACAGGCGCCCCGGAGTGGCTACACCTTC.

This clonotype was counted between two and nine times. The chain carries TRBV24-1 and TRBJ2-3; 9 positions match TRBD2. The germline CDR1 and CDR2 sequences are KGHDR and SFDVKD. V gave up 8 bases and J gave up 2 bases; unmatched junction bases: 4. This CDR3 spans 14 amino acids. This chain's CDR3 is CATTSGGPTDTQYF. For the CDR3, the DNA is TGTGCCACCACAAGCGGGGGGCCCACAGATACGCAGTATTTT.

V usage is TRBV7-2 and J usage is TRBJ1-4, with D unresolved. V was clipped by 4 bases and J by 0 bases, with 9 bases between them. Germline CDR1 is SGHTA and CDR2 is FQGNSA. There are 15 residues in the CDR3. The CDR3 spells CASSSSVATNEKLFF. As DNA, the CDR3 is TGTGCCAGCAGCTCCAGTGTCGCAACTAATGAAAAACTGTTTTTT.

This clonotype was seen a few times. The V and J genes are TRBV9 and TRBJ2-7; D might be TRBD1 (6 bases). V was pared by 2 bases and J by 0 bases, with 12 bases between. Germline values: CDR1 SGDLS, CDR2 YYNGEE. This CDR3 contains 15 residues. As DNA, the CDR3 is TGTGCCAGCAGCGTGGATACAGGGTCCTCCTACGAGCAGTACTTC. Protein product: CASSVDTGSSYEQYF.

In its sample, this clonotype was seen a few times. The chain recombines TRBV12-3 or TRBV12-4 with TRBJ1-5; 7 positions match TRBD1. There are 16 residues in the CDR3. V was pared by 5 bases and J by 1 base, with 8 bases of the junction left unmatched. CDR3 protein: CASSQGGGFSNQPQHF. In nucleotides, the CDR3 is TGTGCCAGCAGTCAGGGGGGAGGGTTCAGCAATCAGCCCCAGCATTTT.